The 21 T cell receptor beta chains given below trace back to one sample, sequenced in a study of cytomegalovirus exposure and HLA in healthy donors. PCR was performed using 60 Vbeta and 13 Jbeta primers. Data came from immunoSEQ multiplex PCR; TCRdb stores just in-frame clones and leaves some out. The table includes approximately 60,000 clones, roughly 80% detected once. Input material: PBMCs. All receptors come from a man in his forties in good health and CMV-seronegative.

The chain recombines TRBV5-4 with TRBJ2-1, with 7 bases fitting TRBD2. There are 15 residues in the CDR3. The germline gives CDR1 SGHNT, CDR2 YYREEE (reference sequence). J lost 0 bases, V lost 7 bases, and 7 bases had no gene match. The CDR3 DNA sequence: TGTGCCAGCCAACGCGGCGGGAGCTCCTACAATGAGCAGTTCTTC. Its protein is CASQRGGSSYNEQFF.

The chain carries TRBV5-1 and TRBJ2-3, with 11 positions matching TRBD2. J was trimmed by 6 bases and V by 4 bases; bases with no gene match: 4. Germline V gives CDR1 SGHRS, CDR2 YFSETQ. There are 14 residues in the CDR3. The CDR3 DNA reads TGCGCCAGCAGCAAACTAGCGGGGGCGGATACGCAGTATTTT. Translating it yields CASSKLAGADTQYF.

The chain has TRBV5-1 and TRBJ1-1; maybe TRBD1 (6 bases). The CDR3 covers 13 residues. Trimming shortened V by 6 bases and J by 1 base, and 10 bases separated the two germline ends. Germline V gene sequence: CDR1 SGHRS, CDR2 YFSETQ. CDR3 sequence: CASIGQTNTEAFF. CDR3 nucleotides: TGCGCCAGCATAGGACAGACGAACACTGAAGCTTTCTTT.

As DNA, the CDR3 is TGTGCCAGCAGCTTGCTAGCTACCCAAGAGACCCAGTACTTC. It specifies CASSLLATQETQYF. The chain links TRBV5-4 to TRBJ2-5, with a tentative D call TRBD2 (5 bases). The CDR3 loop spans 14 amino acids. Germline-derived CDR1 and CDR2 are SGHNT and YYREEE (reference sequence). Trimming shortened V by 1 base and J by 1 base, and 8 bases separated the two germline ends.

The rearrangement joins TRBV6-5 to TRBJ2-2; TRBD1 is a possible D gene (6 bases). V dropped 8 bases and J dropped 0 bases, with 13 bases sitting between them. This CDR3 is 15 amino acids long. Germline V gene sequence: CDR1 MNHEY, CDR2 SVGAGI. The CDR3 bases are TGTGCCAGCGGCAGGGACAATTCGAACACCGGGGAGCTGTTTTTT. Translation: CASGRDNSNTGELFF.

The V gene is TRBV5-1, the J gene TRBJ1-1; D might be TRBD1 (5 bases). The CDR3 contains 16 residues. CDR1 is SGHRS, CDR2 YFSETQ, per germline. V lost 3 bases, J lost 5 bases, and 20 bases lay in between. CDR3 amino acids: CASSSRVGGEFTEAFF. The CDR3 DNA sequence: TGCGCCAGCAGCTCTAGGGTTGGGGGGGAATTTACTGAAGCTTTCTTT.

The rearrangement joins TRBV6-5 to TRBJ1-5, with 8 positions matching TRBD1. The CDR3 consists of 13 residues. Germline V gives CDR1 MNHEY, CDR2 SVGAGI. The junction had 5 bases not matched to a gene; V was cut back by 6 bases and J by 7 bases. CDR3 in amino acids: CASSNRGDQPQHF. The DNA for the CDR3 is TGTGCCAGCAGCAACAGGGGGGACCAGCCCCAGCATTTT.

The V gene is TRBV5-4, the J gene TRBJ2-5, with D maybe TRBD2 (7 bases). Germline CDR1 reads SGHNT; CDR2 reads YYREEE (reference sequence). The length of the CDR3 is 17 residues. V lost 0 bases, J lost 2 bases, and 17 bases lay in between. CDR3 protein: CASSLASGGGPQETQYF. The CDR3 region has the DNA TGTGCCAGCAGCTTGGCGTCTGGCGGGGGCCCTCAAGAGACCCAGTACTTC.

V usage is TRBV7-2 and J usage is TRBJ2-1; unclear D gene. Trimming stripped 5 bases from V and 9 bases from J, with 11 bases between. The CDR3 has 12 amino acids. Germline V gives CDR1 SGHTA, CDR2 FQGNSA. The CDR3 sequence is CASSEQRAEQFF. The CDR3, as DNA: TGTGCCAGCAGCGAGCAACGAGCTGAGCAGTTCTTC.

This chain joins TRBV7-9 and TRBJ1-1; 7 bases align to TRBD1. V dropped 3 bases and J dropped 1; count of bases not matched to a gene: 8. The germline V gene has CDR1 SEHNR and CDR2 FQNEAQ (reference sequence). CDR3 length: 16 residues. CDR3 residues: CASSFGTGDSNTEAFF. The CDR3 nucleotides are TGTGCCAGCAGCTTCGGCACAGGGGATTCGAACACTGAAGCTTTCTTT.

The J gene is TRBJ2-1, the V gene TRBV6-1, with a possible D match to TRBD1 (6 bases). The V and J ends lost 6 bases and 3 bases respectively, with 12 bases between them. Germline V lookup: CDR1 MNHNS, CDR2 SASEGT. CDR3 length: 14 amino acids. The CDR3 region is CASSRDIDYNEQFF. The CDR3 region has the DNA TGTGCCAGCAGCCGGGACATTGACTACAATGAGCAGTTCTTC.

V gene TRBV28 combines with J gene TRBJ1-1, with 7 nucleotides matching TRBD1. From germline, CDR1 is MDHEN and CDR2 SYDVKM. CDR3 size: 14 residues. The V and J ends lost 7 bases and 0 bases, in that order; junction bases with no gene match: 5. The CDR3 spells CASTQDRLNTEAFF. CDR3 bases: TGTGCCAGCACTCAGGACAGGCTGAACACTGAAGCTTTCTTT.

CDR3 sequence: CASSALAARNYNQPQHF. The CDR3 region has the DNA TGTGCCAGCAGCGCCTTAGCAGCCCGAAATTACAATCAGCCCCAGCATTTT. The rearrangement uses TRBV7-2 and TRBJ1-5, with unresolved D. This CDR3 region has 17 residues. Per the germline V gene, CDR1 is SGHTA and CDR2 is FQGNSA. V lost 5 bases and J lost 3, with 20 bases in between.

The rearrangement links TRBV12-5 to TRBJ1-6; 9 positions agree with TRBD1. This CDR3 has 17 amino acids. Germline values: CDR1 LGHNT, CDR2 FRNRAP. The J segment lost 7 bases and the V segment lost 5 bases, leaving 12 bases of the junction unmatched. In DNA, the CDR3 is TGTGCTAGTGGTGCCCCGGGACAGGGAATAGGAAATTCACCCCTCCACTTT. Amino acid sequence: CASGAPGQGIGNSPLHF.

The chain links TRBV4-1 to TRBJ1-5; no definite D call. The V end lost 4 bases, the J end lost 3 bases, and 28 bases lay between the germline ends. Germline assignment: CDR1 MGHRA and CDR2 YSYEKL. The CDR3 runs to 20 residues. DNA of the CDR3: TGCGCCAGCAGCCCGATCCAAAAAATTTCTCGCGGGAGTCCCAATCAGCCCCAGCATTTT. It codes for CASSPIQKISRGSPNQPQHF.

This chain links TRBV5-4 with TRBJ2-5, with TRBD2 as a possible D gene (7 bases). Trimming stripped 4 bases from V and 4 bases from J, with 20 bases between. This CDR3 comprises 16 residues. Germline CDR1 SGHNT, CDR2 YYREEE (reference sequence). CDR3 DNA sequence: TGTGCCAGCAGCGTCAGAGGGGGGGGGCTCTCAGAGACCCAGTACTTC. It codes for CASSVRGGGLSETQYF. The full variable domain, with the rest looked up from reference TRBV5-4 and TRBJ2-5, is ETGVTQSPTHLIKTRGQQVTLRCSSQSGHNTVSWYQQALGQGPQFIFQYYREEENGRGNFPPRFSGLQFPNYSSELNVNALELDDSALYLCASSVRGGGLSETQYFGPGTRLLVL.

In DNA, the CDR3 is TGTGCCAGCAGCTTAGGTGCTAGCGGGTACACAGATACGCAGTATTTT. It codes for CASSLGASGYTDTQYF. The V gene is TRBV11-2, the J gene TRBJ2-3, with TRBD2 matching over 8 bases. CDR1 and CDR2 from the germline V gene are SGHAT and FQNNGV. V was pared by 1 base and J by 2 bases, with 5 bases of the junction left unmatched. CDR3 length: 16 amino acids.

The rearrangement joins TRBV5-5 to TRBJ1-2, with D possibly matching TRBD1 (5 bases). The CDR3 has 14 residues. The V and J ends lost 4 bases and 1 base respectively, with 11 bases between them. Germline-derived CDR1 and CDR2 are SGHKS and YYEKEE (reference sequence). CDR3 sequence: CASSPTAVNYGYTF. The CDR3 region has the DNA TGTGCCAGCAGCCCGACAGCCGTTAACTATGGCTACACCTTC.

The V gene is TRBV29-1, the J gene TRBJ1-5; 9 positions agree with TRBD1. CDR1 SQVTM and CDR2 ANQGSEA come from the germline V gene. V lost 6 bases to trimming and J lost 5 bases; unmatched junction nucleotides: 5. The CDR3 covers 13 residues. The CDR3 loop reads CSVAQGADQPQHF. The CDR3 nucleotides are TGCAGCGTGGCACAGGGGGCCGATCAGCCCCAGCATTTT.

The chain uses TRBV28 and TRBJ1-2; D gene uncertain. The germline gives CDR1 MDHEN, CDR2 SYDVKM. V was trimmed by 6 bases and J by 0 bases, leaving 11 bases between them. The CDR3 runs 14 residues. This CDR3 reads CASRPSGTNYGYTF. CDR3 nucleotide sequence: TGTGCCAGCAGGCCCTCGGGGACTAACTATGGCTACACCTTC.

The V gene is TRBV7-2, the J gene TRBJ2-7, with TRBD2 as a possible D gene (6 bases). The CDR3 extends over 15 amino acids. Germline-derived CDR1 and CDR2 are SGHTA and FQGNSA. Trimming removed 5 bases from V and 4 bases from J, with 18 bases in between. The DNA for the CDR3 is TGTGCCAGCAGCGCCGGCCGGGACTTTCGATACGAGCAGTACTTC. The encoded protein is CASSAGRDFRYEQYF. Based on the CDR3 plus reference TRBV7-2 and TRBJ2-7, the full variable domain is GAGVSQSPSNKVTEKGKDVELRCDPISGHTALYWYRQSLGQGLEFLIYFQGNSAPDKSGLPSDRFSAERTGGSVSTLTIQRTQQEDSAVYLCASSAGRDFRYEQYFGPGTRLTVT.